This T cell receptor beta chain was captured by sequencing in a study of T cells in Graves' hyperthyroidism and ophthalmopathy. Study-wide findings and caveats: Most expanded thyroid clonotypes above 0.001 recurred in blood.

Amplified TCR beta CDR3 regions came from RNA transcripts. TCR CDR3 underwent first-round RT-PCR with the HTBI primer set. TCRdb independently ran MiXCR on the multiplex PCR reads; one entry per CDR3 protein. This sample has some 800,000 distinct CDR3 sequences, with roughly 37% found just once. Investigators excluded patients with uncontrolled infection, other autoimmune disease, pregnancy or lactation. Diagnosis rested on symptoms, serum thyroxine and TRAb, thyroid ultrasound, and orbital computed tomography. Using around 10 ml of fresh peripheral blood, PBMCs were prepared. This clonotype has only a few counts. Its antigen remains unidentified. The length of the CDR3 is 13 residues. Germline CDR1 is SGHAT and CDR2 is FQNNGV. Trimming pared 2 bases from V and 7 bases from J, leaving 11 bases between.

The source is a man younger than 35 with Graves' hyperthyroidism. This rearrangement joins TRBV11-2 to TRBJ1-1, with a weak D call TRBD1 (5 bases). Sequencing input: blood. DNA for the CDR3: TGTGCCAGCAGCTTACGACAGACGAGTGAAGCTTTCTTT. This translates into CASSLRQTSEAFF.